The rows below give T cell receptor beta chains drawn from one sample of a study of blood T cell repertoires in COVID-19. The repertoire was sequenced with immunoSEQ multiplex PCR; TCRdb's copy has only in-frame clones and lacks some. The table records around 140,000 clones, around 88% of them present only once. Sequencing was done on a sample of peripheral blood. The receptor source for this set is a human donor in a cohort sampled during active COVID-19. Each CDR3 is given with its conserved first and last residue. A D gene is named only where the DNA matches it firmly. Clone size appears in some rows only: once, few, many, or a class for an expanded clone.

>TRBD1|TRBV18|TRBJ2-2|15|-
TGTGCCAGCTCCCCGCAGGGGGCGCTGCCCGGGGAGCTGTTTTTT
CASSPQGALPGELFF
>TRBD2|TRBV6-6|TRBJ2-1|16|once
TGTGCCAGCAGTTACTCATCGAGCGGGGGGGCCAATGAGCAGTTCTTC
CASSYSSSGGANEQFF
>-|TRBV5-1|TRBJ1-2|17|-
TGCGCCAGCAGCTTGGCCAAACCGGGACACCCGAACTATGGCTACACCTTC
CASSLAKPGHPNYGYTF
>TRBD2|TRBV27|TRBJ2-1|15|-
TGTGCCAGCAGTTCGGCGGGGGTCTCCTACAATGAGCAGTTCTTC
CASSSAGVSYNEQFF
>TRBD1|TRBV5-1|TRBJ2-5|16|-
TGCGCCAGCAGCTTGTCATCCGGGACAGGGGGAGAGACCCAGTACTTC
CASSLSSGTGGETQYF
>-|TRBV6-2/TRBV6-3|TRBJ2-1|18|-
TGTGCCAGCAGTTACGACGGGTGGCGGGTTAGCTCCTACAATGAGCAGTTCTTC
CASSYDGWRVSSYNEQFF
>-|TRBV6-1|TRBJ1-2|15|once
TGTGCCAGCAGTGATTATCCTTGGCTTCGGGGAGGCTACACCTTC
CASSDYPWLRGGYTF
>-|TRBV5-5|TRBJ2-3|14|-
TGTGCCAGCAGCTTGGCGCCGGTCCCTAGTGAGCAGTATTTT
CASSLAPVPSEQYF
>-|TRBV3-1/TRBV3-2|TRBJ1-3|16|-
TGTGCCAGCAGCCAAGGGGGCAGACTGAATGGAAACACCATATATTTT
CASSQGGRLNGNTIYF
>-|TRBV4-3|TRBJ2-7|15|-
TGCGCCAGCAGCCAAGAGGGGGGACTTTTCGACGAGCAGTACTTC
CASSQEGGLFDEQYF
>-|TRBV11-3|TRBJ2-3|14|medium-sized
TGTGCCAGCAGCCCGGGGGGCCAATATGATACGCAGTATTTT
CASSPGGQYDTQYF
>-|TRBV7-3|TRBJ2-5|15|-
TGTGCCAGCAGCCTAAATGCAGGAATCCAAGAGACCCAGTACTTC
CASSLNAGIQETQYF
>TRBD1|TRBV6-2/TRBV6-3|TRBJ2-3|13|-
TGTGCCAGCAGTGACAGGGGACCAGATACGCAGTATTTT
CASSDRGPDTQYF
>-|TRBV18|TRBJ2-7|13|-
TGTGCCAGCTCACCCGCCAGGAGGTACGAGCAGTACTTC
CASSPARRYEQYF
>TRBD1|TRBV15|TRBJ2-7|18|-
TGTGCCACCAGCAGAGAGGGTAGTACCGGGACAGGGGCTGCCGAGCAGTACTTC
CATSREGSTGTGAAEQYF
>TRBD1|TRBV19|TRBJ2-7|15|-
TGTGCCAGTAGTTCCGGGACAGGGGAGCGTCGCGAGCAGTACTTC
CASSSGTGERREQYF
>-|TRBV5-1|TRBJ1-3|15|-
TGCGCCAGCAGCTTGGAAGGGGCCTCTGGAAACACCATATATTTT
CASSLEGASGNTIYF
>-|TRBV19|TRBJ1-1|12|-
TGTGCCAGTAGCGCCCAGGGCACTGAAGCTTTCTTT
CASSAQGTEAFF